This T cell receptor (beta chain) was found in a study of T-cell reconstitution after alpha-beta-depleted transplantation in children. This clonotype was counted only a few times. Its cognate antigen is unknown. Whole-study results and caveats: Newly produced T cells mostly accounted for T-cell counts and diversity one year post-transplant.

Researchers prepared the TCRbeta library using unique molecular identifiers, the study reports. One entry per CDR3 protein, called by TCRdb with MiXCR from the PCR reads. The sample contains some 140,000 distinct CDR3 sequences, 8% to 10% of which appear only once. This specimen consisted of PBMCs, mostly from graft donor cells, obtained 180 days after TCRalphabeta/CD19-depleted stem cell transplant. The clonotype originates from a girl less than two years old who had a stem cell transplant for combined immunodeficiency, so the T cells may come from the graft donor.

CDR3 protein: CASSQTFSGRSYNEQFF. The CDR3 DNA is TGTGCCAGCAGCCAAACCTTTAGCGGACGATCCTACAATGAGCAGTTCTTC. The chain joins TRBV7-9 to TRBJ2-1; tentative D call: TRBD2 (6 bases). CDR1 is SEHNR and CDR2 is FQNEAQ in the germline V gene (reference sequence). V was shortened by 5 bases and J by 1 base, with 18 bases between the two germline ends. This CDR3 is 17 amino acids long.